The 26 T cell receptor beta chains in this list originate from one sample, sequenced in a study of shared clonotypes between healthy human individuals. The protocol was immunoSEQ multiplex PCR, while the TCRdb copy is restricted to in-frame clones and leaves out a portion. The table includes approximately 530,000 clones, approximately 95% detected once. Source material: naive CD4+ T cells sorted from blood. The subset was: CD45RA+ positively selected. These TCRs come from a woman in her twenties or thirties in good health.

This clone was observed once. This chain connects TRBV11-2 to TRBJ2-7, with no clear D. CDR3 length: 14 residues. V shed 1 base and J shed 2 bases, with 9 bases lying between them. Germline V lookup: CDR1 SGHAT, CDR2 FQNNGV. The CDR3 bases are TGTGCCAGCAGCTTAGTGCGGTCAACCTACGAGCAGTACTTC. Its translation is CASSLVRSTYEQYF.

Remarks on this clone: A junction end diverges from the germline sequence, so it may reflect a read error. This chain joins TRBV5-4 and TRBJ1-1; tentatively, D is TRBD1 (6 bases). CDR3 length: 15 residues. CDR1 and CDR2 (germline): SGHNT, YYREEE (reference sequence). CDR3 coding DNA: TGTGCCAGCAACTTGGACCAAACAGGGTACACTGAAGCTTTCTTT. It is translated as CASNLDQTGYTEAFF.

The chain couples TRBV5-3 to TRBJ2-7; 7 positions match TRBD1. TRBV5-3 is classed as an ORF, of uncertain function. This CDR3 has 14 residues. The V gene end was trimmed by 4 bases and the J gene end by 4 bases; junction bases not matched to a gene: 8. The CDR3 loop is CARSPMTGWYEQYF. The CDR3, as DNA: TGTGCCAGAAGCCCGATGACAGGGTGGTACGAGCAGTACTTC.

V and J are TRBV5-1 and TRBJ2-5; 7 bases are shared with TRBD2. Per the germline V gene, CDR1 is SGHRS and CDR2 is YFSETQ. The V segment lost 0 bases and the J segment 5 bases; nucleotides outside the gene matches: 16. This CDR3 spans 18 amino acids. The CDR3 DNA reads TGCGCCAGCAGCTTGGCCGGATTAGCAACGGGGGGACTGGAGACCCAGTACTTC. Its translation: CASSLAGLATGGLETQYF.

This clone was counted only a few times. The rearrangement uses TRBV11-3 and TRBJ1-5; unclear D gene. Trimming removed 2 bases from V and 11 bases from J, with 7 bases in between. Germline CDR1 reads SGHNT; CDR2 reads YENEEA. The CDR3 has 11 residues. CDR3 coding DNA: TGTGCCAGCAGCTTATTGAATGCCCAGCATTTT. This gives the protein CASSLLNAQHF.

Here the CDR3 reads CASRREFDTEAFF. The CDR3 DNA follows: TGTGCCAGCCGTAGGGAGTTTGACACTGAAGCTTTCTTT. V gene TRBV6-5 combines with J gene TRBJ1-1; D gene unclear. The CDR3 runs to 13 residues. Trimming took 8 bases from V and 3 from J, leaving 13 bases between them. CDR1 is MNHEY, CDR2 SVGAGI, per germline.

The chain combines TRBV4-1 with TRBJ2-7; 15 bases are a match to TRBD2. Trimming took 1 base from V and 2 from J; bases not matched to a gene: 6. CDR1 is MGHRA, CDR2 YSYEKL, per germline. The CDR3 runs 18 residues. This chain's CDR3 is CASSQGGLAGGRPYEQYF. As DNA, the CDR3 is TGCGCCAGCAGCCAAGGGGGACTAGCGGGAGGTAGGCCCTACGAGCAGTACTTC.

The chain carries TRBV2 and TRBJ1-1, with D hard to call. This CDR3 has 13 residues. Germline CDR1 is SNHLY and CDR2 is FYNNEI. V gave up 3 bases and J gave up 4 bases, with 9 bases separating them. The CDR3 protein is CASSELPGTEAFF. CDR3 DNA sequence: TGTGCCAGCAGTGAGCTGCCAGGCACTGAAGCTTTCTTT.

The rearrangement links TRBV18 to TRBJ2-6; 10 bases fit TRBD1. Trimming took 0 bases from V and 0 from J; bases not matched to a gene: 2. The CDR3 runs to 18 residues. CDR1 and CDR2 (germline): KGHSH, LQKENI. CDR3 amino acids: CASSPPGQGSSGANVLTF. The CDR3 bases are TGTGCCAGCTCACCACCGGGACAGGGGAGCTCTGGGGCCAACGTCCTGACTTTC.

CDR3 loop: CASSGASGPNSYEQYF. The CDR3 DNA follows: TGTGCCAGCTCAGGGGCTAGCGGACCAAACTCCTACGAGCAGTACTTC. The rearrangement links TRBV6-6 to TRBJ2-5; the D gene is possibly TRBD2 (7 bases). The closer fit of TRBJ2-7 to the DNA end suggests the J call may be wrong. CDR1 and CDR2 from the germline V gene are MNHNY and SVGAGI (reference sequence). This CDR3 contains 16 residues.

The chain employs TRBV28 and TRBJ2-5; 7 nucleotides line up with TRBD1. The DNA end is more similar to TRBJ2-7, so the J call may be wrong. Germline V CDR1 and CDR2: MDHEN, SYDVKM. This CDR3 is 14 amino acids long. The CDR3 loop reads CASSQTGSSYEQYF. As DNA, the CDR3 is TGTGCCAGCAGTCAGACAGGGAGCTCCTACGAGCAGTACTTC.

DNA for the CDR3: TGTGCCAGCTCACTGGGACTAGCGGGAGCCCACACAGATACGCAGTATTTT. It is translated as CASSLGLAGAHTDTQYF. The chain employs TRBV18 and TRBJ2-3; 14 bases agree with TRBD2. V trimming: 4 bases; J trimming: 2 bases; junction bases outside the gene matches: 5. Germline CDR1 KGHSH, CDR2 LQKENI. There are 17 residues in the CDR3.

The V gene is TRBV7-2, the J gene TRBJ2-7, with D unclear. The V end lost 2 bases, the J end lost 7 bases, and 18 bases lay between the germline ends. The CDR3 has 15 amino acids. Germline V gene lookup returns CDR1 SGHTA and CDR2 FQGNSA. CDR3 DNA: TGTGCCAGCAGCTTACCGTTTATGGCAGCCAAGGAGCAGTACTTC. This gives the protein CASSLPFMAAKEQYF.

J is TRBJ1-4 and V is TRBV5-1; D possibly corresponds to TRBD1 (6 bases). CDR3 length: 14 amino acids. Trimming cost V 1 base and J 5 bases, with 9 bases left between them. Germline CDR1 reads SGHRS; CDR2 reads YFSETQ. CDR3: CASSLLGTNEKLFF. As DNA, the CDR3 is TGCGCCAGCAGCTTGCTTGGGACAAATGAAAAACTGTTTTTT. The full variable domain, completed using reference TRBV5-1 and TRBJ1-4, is KAGVTQTPRYLIKTRGQQVTLSCSPISGHRSVSWYQQTPGQGLQFLFEYFSETQRNKGNFPGRFSGRQFSNSRSEMNVSTLELGDSALYLCASSLLGTNEKLFFGSGTQLSVL.

For the CDR3, the DNA is TGTGCCAGCAGCCGAAGACTAGCGGGACTCAACTACGAGCAGTACTTC. Translating gives CASSRRLAGLNYEQYF. J is TRBJ2-7 and V is TRBV7-2, with 11 nucleotides matching TRBD2. The CDR3 has 16 residues. V lost 5 bases to trimming and J lost 3 bases; unmatched junction nucleotides: 9. Germline CDR1 and CDR2: SGHTA and FQGNSA.

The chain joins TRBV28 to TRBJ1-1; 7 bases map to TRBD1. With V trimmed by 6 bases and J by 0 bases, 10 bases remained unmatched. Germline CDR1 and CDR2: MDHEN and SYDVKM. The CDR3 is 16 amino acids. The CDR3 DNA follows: TGTGCCAGCAGCAACCCGGGACAGAGCATGAACACTGAAGCTTTCTTT. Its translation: CASSNPGQSMNTEAFF.

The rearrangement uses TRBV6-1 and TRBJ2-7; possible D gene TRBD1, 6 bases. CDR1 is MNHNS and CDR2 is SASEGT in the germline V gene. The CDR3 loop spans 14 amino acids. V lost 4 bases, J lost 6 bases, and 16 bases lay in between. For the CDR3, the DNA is TGTGCCAGCAGTGGGGGGACATTCCGGGGCGAGCAGTACTTC. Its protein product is CASSGGTFRGEQYF.

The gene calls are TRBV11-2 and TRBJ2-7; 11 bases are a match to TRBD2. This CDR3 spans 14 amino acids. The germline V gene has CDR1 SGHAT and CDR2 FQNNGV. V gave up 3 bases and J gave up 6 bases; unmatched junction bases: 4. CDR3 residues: CASSFTSGSPEQYF. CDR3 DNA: TGTGCCAGCAGCTTCACTAGCGGGAGCCCCGAGCAGTACTTC.

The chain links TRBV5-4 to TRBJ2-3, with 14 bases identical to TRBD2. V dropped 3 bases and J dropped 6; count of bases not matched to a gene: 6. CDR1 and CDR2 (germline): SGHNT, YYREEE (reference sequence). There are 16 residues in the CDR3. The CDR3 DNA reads TGTGCCAGCAGCTCGAGACTAGCGGGAGGGCTTGATACGCAGTATTTT. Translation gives CASSSRLAGGLDTQYF. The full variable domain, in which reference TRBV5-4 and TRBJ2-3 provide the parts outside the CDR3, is ETGVTQSPTHLIKTRGQQVTLRCSSQSGHNTVSWYQQALGQGPQFIFQYYREEENGRGNFPPRFSGLQFPNYSSELNVNALELDDSALYLCASSSRLAGGLDTQYFGPGTRLTVL.

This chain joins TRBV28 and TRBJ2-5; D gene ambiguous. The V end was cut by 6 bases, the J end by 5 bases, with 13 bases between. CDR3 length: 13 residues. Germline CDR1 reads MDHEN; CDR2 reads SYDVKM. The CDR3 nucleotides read TGTGCCAGCAGAACCGGGCTCTGGGAGACCCAGTACTTC. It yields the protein CASRTGLWETQYF.

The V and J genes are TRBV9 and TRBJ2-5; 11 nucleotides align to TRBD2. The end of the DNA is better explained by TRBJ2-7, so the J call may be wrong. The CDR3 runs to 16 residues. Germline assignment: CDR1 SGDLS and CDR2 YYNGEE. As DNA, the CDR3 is TGTGCCAGCAGCCTCCGGGGACTAGCGGACTCCTACGAGCAGTACTTC. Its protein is CASSLRGLADSYEQYF.

As DNA, the CDR3 is TGCAGCGTACTAGCGGGTCTGTACAATGAGCAGTTCTTC. This encodes CSVLAGLYNEQFF. The chain combines TRBV29-1 with TRBJ2-1, with TRBD2 matching over 9 bases. Germline V gene sequence: CDR1 SQVTM, CDR2 ANQGSEA. The CDR3 loop spans 13 amino acids. V lost 6 bases and J lost 4; bases outside the gene matches: 4.

This CDR3 is CASSFPGQGGNQPQHF. CDR3 nucleotide sequence: TGTGCCAGCAGTTTCCCCGGGCAGGGCGGCAATCAGCCCCAGCATTTT. V usage is TRBV27 and J usage is TRBJ1-5; D possibly corresponds to TRBD1 (5 bases). The germline V gene has CDR1 MNHEY and CDR2 SMNVEV (reference sequence). V dropped 3 bases and J dropped 2 bases, with 14 bases sitting between them. This CDR3 contains 16 residues.

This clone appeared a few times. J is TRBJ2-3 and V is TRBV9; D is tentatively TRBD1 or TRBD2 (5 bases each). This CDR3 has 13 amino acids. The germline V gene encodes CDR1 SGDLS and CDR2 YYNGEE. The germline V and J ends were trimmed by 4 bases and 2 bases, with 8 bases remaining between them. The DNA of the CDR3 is TGTGCCAGCAGCCCCGGGACCACAGATACGCAGTATTTT. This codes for CASSPGTTDTQYF. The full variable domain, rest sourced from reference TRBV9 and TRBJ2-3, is DSGVTQTPKHLITATGQRVTLRCSPRSGDLSVYWYQQSLDQGLQFLIQYYNGEERAKGNILERFSAQQFPDLHSELNLSSLELGDSALYFCASSPGTTDTQYFGPGTRLTVL.

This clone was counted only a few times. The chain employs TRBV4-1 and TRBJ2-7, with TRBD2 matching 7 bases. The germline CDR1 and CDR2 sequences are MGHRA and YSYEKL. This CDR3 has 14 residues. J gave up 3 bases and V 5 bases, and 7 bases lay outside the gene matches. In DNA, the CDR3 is TGCGCCAGCAGCTACGGACTAGAACTCTACGAGCAGTACTTC. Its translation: CASSYGLELYEQYF.

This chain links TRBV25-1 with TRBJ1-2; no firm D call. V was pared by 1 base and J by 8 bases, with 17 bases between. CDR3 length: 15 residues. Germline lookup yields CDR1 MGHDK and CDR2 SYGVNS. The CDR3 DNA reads TGTGCCAGCAGTGAATCCCTTGGCAGAGATTACGGCTACACCTTC. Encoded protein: CASSESLGRDYGYTF.